Sequencing of this T cell receptor beta chain was carried out in a study of T-cell reconstitution after alpha-beta-depleted transplantation in children (dated by TCRdb to about 2016). Some background on the complete study: T-cell immune reconstitution after TCRalphabeta/CD19-depleted allogeneic hematopoietic cell transplantation in children was quantitatively tracked in the study by means of TCR repertoire profiling.

Library prep was done by PCR. TCRdb shows the sequencer as Illumina HiSeq 2500. TCR libraries were prepared with molecular barcoding, using unique molecular identifiers to normalize TCRbeta repertoire quantification. The raw public data were reprocessed by TCRdb itself: fastp quality trimming at Q25, MiXCR clonotype calling, in-frame beta chains only. Rows are combined by CDR3 protein, so each entry shows the most common genes and DNA. The sample table contains about 400,000 distinct CDR3 sequences; only one count was recorded for approximately 20% of them. Of the sample, 3.8% is held by the ten largest clones. Trimming removed 4 bases from V and 1 base from J; the gene matches leave 4 bases unexplained. CDR1 MNHEY and CDR2 SVGAGI were looked up in the germline V gene. The CDR3, from cysteine to phenylalanine, totals 16 residues. Only CDR3 DNA remains: 48 bases, in frame from the first base. This clonotype has more than one count but fewer than ten. Its antigen has not been determined. It has no much larger one-base neighbor in the sample; base qualities were not kept.

The sequence joins TRBV6-5 to TRBJ2-2, and TRBD2 aligns with 9 junction nucleotides. Sequencing used PBMCs from the stem cell graft donor, obtained from the stem cell graft. This receptor was identified in a human donor who donated a stem cell graft to a child with acute myeloid leukemia. The CDR3 reads as follows: CASSFHSGRNTGELFF. The nucleotide sequence reads as follows: TGTGCCAGCAGTTTTCATAGCGGGAGGAACACCGGGGAGCTGTTTTTT.